The 29 T cell receptor beta chains reported below all come from one sample, sequenced in a study of blood T cell repertoires in COVID-19. Clones were read by immunoSEQ multiplex PCR, and TCRdb kept only the in-frame ones, dropping some. Of about 320,000 clones in the sample, roughly 89% were seen once. The sequenced sample consisted of PBMCs or T cells enriched from blood (not recorded which). Receptors originate from a young woman who had recovered from COVID-19.

The rearrangement links TRBV10-3 to TRBJ2-3; 13 bases are a match to TRBD2. The germline gives CDR1 ENHRY, CDR2 SYGVKD. This CDR3 is built from 15 residues. V shed 6 bases, J shed 3 bases, and the junction held 3 bases outside the gene matches. CDR3 nucleotide sequence: TGTGCCATCAGATCGGGACTAGCGGGAACAGATACGCAGTATTTT. Translation: CAIRSGLAGTDTQYF.

V usage is TRBV18 and J usage is TRBJ1-4; possible D gene TRBD1, 6 bases. With 3 bases removed from V and 5 bases from J, the gap between germline ends came to 13 bases. CDR3 length: 15 amino acids. Germline lookup yields CDR1 KGHSH and CDR2 LQKENI. The CDR3 DNA follows: TGTGCCAGCTCACCGTCAGGGGACGGGAATGAAAAACTGTTTTTT. Protein sequence: CASSPSGDGNEKLFF.

The genes are TRBV4-3 and TRBJ2-1; no firm D call. The germline V and J ends were trimmed by 0 bases and 9 bases, with 9 bases remaining between them. In germline, CDR1 is LGHNA, CDR2 YSLEER. The CDR3 loop spans 13 amino acids. The CDR3 DNA sequence: TGCGCCAGCAGCCAAGATGTACAGACTGAGCAGTTCTTC. Protein: CASSQDVQTEQFF.

The chain is built from TRBV7-2 and TRBJ2-1, with 7 positions matching TRBD2. The J segment lost 8 bases and the V segment lost 2 bases, leaving 3 bases of the junction unmatched. This CDR3 region has 13 residues. The germline V gene has CDR1 SGHTA and CDR2 FQGNSA. The CDR3 loop is CASSLRGVDEQFF. For the CDR3, the DNA is TGTGCCAGCAGCTTACGGGGGGTCGATGAGCAGTTCTTC.

This clone was detected a few times. J is TRBJ2-7 and V is TRBV4-1; perhaps TRBD2 as D (5 bases). Germline CDR1 reads MGHRA; CDR2 reads YSYEKL. V lost 2 bases to trimming and J lost 6 bases, with 20 bases between them. The CDR3 totals 16 residues. For the CDR3, the DNA is TGCGCCAGCAGCCAACCCAGCTACAACGGAGGAATCGAGCAGTACTTC. Amino acids: CASSQPSYNGGIEQYF.

This clone was recorded once. The rearrangement joins TRBV19 to TRBJ1-1; TRBD1 matches at 8 bases. Losses at the gene ends were 10 bases for V and 0 bases for J; bases not matched to a gene: 10. This CDR3 has 15 residues. The germline V gene encodes CDR1 LNHDA and CDR2 SQIVND (reference sequence). In nucleotides, the CDR3 is TGTGCCACCACCCGTCACAGGGGGATGAACACTGAAGCTTTCTTT. Its protein product is CATTRHRGMNTEAFF.

The chain links TRBV5-1 to TRBJ2-3; the D is unclear. This CDR3 region has 14 residues. V lost 3 bases, J lost 3 bases, and 11 bases lay in between. The germline V gene encodes CDR1 SGHRS and CDR2 YFSETQ. CDR3 bases: TGCGCCAGCAGCTGGGCTCCCAGGACAGATACGCAGTATTTT. Its translation is CASSWAPRTDTQYF.

The CDR3 here is CASSREEGQGNSPLHF. CDR3 DNA: TGTGCCAGCAGCCGAGAGGAGGGACAGGGAAACTCACCCCTCCACTTT. The chain couples TRBV4-2 to TRBJ1-6, with TRBD1 matching 9 bases. The junction had 11 bases not matched to a gene; V was cut back by 4 bases and J by 10 bases. The V gene's germline CDR1 is LGHNA and CDR2 YNFKEQ. The CDR3 is 16 residues long.

V gene TRBV12-3 or TRBV12-4 combines with J gene TRBJ1-1; 8 bases match TRBD1. This CDR3 spans 13 amino acids. V trimming: 6 bases; J trimming: 5 bases; junction bases outside the gene matches: 5. The CDR3 DNA reads TGTGCCAGCAGACCAGGGGGCCGGACTGAAGCTTTCTTT. It translates to CASRPGGRTEAFF.

The chain uses TRBV7-3 and TRBJ1-2, with TRBD1 as a possible D gene (5 bases). CDR3 length: 15 residues. Trimming shortened V by 3 bases and J by 3 bases, and 14 bases separated the two germline ends. CDR1 is SGHTA, CDR2 FQGTGA, per germline. Written as DNA, the CDR3 is TGTGCCAGCAGCTTGGGGCCAGGGAGGCACTATGGCTACACCTTC. It encodes CASSLGPGRHYGYTF.

This chain connects TRBV7-9 to TRBJ1-1; the D is unclear. V dropped 1 base and J dropped 3 bases, with 9 bases sitting between them. Looked up from germline, CDR1 is SEHNR and CDR2 is FQNEAQ (reference sequence). The CDR3 totals 14 residues. CDR3 in DNA: TGTGCCAGCAGCTTAGTGTTCGGGGACACTGAAGCTTTCTTT. Its translation is CASSLVFGDTEAFF. The full variable domain, in which reference TRBV7-9 and TRBJ1-1 provide the parts outside the CDR3, is DTGVSQNPRHKITKRGQNVTFRCDPISEHNRLYWYRQTLGQGPEFLTYFQNEAQLEKSRLLSDRFSAERPKGSFSTLEIQRTEQGDSAMYLCASSLVFGDTEAFFGQGTRLTVV.

J is TRBJ1-2 and V is TRBV24-1, with D possibly being TRBD1 (6 bases). Trimming left V 5 bases short and J 5 bases short, with 14 bases between. Per germline, CDR1 KGHDR and CDR2 SFDVKD. The CDR3 extends over 14 amino acids. This chain's CDR3 is CATSGTGSGYGYTF. The CDR3, as DNA: TGTGCCACCAGTGGTACAGGGTCAGGATATGGCTACACCTTC.

The rearrangement joins TRBV29-1 to TRBJ2-7; a weak D match, TRBD1 (6 bases). Germline V gives CDR1 SQVTM, CDR2 ANQGSEA. Trimming took 1 base from V and 9 from J, leaving 16 bases between them. The CDR3 totals 13 residues. CDR3 nucleotides: TGCAGCGTTGAAGTGGAGCCCCGCAGGGGGCAGTACTTC. Protein: CSVEVEPRRGQYF.

The chain joins TRBV5-5 to TRBJ1-4; 9 bases map to TRBD1. Trimming removed 4 bases from V and 7 bases from J; junction bases left unmatched: 11. CDR1 is SGHKS and CDR2 is YYEKEE in the germline V gene (reference sequence). CDR3 length equals 16 residues. This CDR3 reads CASSRDRGVLGEKLFF. CDR3 nucleotide sequence: TGTGCCAGCAGCCGCGACAGGGGGGTTTTGGGTGAAAAACTGTTTTTT.

CDR3 nucleotides: TGCGCCAGCAGCTGGACAGGGGGCGAGCAGTACTTC. This translates into CASSWTGGEQYF. This chain joins TRBV5-1 and TRBJ2-7, with 10 bases identical to TRBD1. Trimming took 3 bases from V and 6 from J; bases not matched to a gene: 0. The germline V gene has CDR1 SGHRS and CDR2 YFSETQ. The CDR3 covers 12 residues.

The chain carries TRBV3-1 (or the pseudogene TRBV3-2) and TRBJ1-1; 7 bases agree with TRBD1. CDR1 is LGHDT, CDR2 YNNKEL, per germline (reference sequence). Germline trimming cut 0 bases from V and 5 bases from J; bases unmatched to any gene: 3. The CDR3 spans 14 residues. CDR3 bases: TGTGCCAGCAGCCAAGAAGGGGGCTGGACTGAAGCTTTCTTT. Translating gives CASSQEGGWTEAFF.

CDR3 coding DNA: TGTGCCAGCAGCTTAACAGTTCAAGAGACCCAGTACTTC. It is translated as CASSLTVQETQYF. The chain uses TRBV7-8 and TRBJ2-5; D is ambiguous. Germline V lookup: CDR1 SGHVS, CDR2 FQNEAQ. The length of the CDR3 is 13 residues. V lost 2 bases and J 2 bases, leaving 6 bases between the germline ends.

Notes on this clone: One junction end does not reproduce the germline sequence, and a read error may be involved. The rearrangement joins TRBV30 to TRBJ2-5; 14 nucleotides line up with TRBD2. From germline, CDR1 is GTSNPN and CDR2 SVGIG (reference sequence). This CDR3 spans 13 amino acids. Written as DNA, the CDR3 is TGTGCCTGGAGGGAGGGGACTAGCGGGGGACTTGACTTC. It translates to CAWREGTSGGLDF.

The chain has TRBV5-4 and TRBJ2-5; 9 bases are shared with TRBD1. This CDR3 spans 14 amino acids. V was clipped by 4 bases and J by 5 bases; unmatched bases: 6. Germline CDR1 is SGHNT and CDR2 is YYREEE (reference sequence). This CDR3 is CASSARDRVETQYF. For the CDR3, the DNA is TGTGCCAGCAGCGCGCGGGACAGGGTGGAGACCCAGTACTTC.

This chain uses TRBV4-2 with TRBJ2-5, with TRBD2 matching 12 bases. CDR3 length: 17 residues. J was trimmed by 5 bases and V by 0 bases; bases with no gene match: 7. Germline CDR1 and CDR2: LGHNA and YNFKEQ. CDR3 protein: CASSQETSGSRRETQYF. DNA for the CDR3: TGTGCCAGCAGCCAAGAGACTAGCGGGAGTCGGAGGGAGACCCAGTACTTC.

V is TRBV7-2 and J is TRBJ2-2, with 7 nucleotides matching TRBD1. Per the germline V gene, CDR1 is SGHTA and CDR2 is FQGNSA. With 1 base clipped from V and 7 bases from J, the junction kept 6 bases outside the gene matches. This CDR3 region has 15 residues. Here the CDR3 reads CASSLGTGAGGELFF. CDR3 in DNA: TGTGCCAGCAGCTTAGGAACAGGGGCTGGCGGGGAGCTGTTTTTT.

The rearrangement joins TRBV10-3 to TRBJ1-2; 10 bases map to TRBD1. With 7 bases clipped from V and 4 bases from J, the junction kept 3 bases outside the gene matches. Per the germline V gene, CDR1 is ENHRY and CDR2 is SYGVKD. The CDR3 covers 13 residues. The CDR3 coding sequence is TGTGCCATCACGGGACAGGGGACCTATGGCTACACCTTC. Translating gives CAITGQGTYGYTF.

The rearrangement joins TRBV5-1 to TRBJ2-5, with unresolved D. The CDR3 contains 14 residues. Trimming took off 1 base at V and 3 bases at J, with 10 bases between the two ends. Germline V gene data show CDR1 as SGHRS and CDR2 as YFSETQ. Here the CDR3 DNA reads TGCGCCAGCAGCTTGATGGGCAGTAAAGAGACCCAGTACTTC. Translating it yields CASSLMGSKETQYF.

The chain carries TRBV5-5 and TRBJ2-3; possible D gene TRBD1, 5 bases. CDR1 and CDR2 (germline): SGHKS, YYEKEE (reference sequence). CDR3 size: 15 residues. Between the trimmed V and J ends, which lost 1 base and 4 bases, there was a span of 13 bases. The CDR3, as DNA: TGTGCCAGCAGCTTGTTAGGGGATGTGGCAGATACGCAGTATTTT. This encodes CASSLLGDVADTQYF. Full variable domain (outside the CDR3, taken from reference TRBV5-5 and TRBJ2-3): DAGVTQSPTHLIKTRGQQVTLRCSPISGHKSVSWYQQVLGQGPQFIFQYYEKEERGRGNFPDRFSARQFPNYSSELNVNALLLGDSALYLCASSLLGDVADTQYFGPGTRLTVL.

This clone has only a few counts. The V call is TRBV27, the J call TRBJ1-5; TRBD1 matches 8 bases. Germline trimming cut 5 bases from V and 2 bases from J; bases unmatched to any gene: 5. Germline V gene lookup returns CDR1 MNHEY and CDR2 SMNVEV (reference sequence). The CDR3 spans 15 residues. The CDR3 here is CASSADRAGNQPQHF. The CDR3, as DNA: TGTGCCAGCAGTGCGGACAGGGCCGGCAATCAGCCCCAGCATTTT.

This clone came up once. This chain connects TRBV9 to TRBJ1-3; no clear D. From germline, CDR1 is SGDLS and CDR2 YYNGEE. The CDR3 loop spans 14 amino acids. Between the trimmed V and J ends, which lost 0 bases and 8 bases, there was a span of 12 bases. CDR3 amino acids: CASSVGVFTDTIYF. The CDR3 DNA is TGTGCCAGCAGCGTAGGTGTTTTTACGGACACCATATATTTT.

The chain employs TRBV4-3 and TRBJ2-7, with D perhaps matching TRBD2 (6 bases). The V gene's germline CDR1 is LGHNA and CDR2 YSLEER. V was cut by 0 bases and J by 9 bases, with 21 bases left in between. The CDR3 spans 16 residues. The CDR3 loop is CASSQEVVGSVSGQYF. As DNA, the CDR3 is TGCGCCAGCAGCCAAGAAGTTGTGGGGTCGGTTAGCGGGCAGTACTTC.

This clone was found once. V and J are TRBV28 and TRBJ1-6, with 9 bases that match TRBD1. The CDR3 consists of 17 residues. Germline CDR1 reads MDHEN; CDR2 reads SYDVKM. V was clipped by 3 bases and J by 8 bases; unmatched bases: 11. The CDR3 DNA sequence: TGTGCCAGCAGTTTCGGAAGGACAGGGGTACAGGATTCACCCCTCCACTTT. It specifies CASSFGRTGVQDSPLHF. The complete variable domain, with remaining parts taken from reference TRBV28 and TRBJ1-6, reads DVKVTQSSRYLVKRTGEKVFLECVQDMDHENMFWYRQDPGLGLRLIYFSYDVKMKEKGDIPEGYSVSREKKERFSLILESASTNQTSMYLCASSFGRTGVQDSPLHFGNGTRLTVT.

There are a few counts of this clone. The V call is TRBV28, the J call TRBJ2-7; TRBD2 is a possible D gene (5 bases). V lost 2 bases, J lost 7 bases, and 6 bases lay in between. CDR1 and CDR2 (germline): MDHEN, SYDVKM. The CDR3 has 11 amino acids. The CDR3 DNA sequence: TGTGCCAGCAGTTTAACGGGAGAGCAGTACTTC. Translation: CASSLTGEQYF.